This TCR beta chain was identified during a study of shared clonotypes between healthy human individuals. General observations from the study: Generally, estimated richness proved larger in naive subsets than it did in memory subsets.

Method: immunoSEQ multiplex PCR; TCRdb's copy keeps in-frame clones and lacks some. The table shows roughly 1 million clones, with 75% to 85% occurring only once. A remark on this clone: The target antigen is unknown.

The sequencing sample was made of memory CD4+ T cells from PBMCs. Subset defined: CD45RA-negative fraction. The TCR was taken from a man aged 18 to 29 in good health. Some clones in this sample may be carry-over from other donors' samples.

The CDR3 reads CASSFFDEQFF. As DNA, the CDR3 is TGTGCCAGCAGTTTCTTCGATGAGCAGTTCTTC. This chain joins TRBV6-6 and TRBJ2-1; D is unclear. CDR1 and CDR2 from the germline V gene are MNHNY and SVGAGI (reference sequence). The CDR3 is 11 residues long. Trimming took 4 bases from V and 8 from J, leaving 6 bases between them.